The sequence of this TCR beta chain was determined in a study of blood T cell repertoires in COVID-19. Study in general: Samples came from the United States, Italy and Spain, spanning acute and convalescent COVID-19.

Those enrolled in Seattle joined during active infection and were followed longitudinally afterward. The CDR3 contains 14 residues. Trimming removed 2 bases at V and 8 bases at J, with 13 bases between. The germline gives CDR1 MDHEN, CDR2 SYDVKM. Authors' processing steps: Amplification from reference gene primers served as the basis for estimated nucleated cell counts. Some clones are missing from TCRdb's copy, which holds only in-frame ones; the method was immunoSEQ multiplex PCR. That table is the source of V, J and clone size, and D and trimming were worked out from the DNA. This table has about 410,000 clones, 89% appearing once.

The receptor comes from a woman aged 40 to 55 with COVID-19, enrolled during active disease. Material: peripheral blood. This chain connects TRBV28 to TRBJ2-1; D gene uncertain. CDR3 protein: CASSLTLEADEQFF. The CDR3 bases are TGTGCCAGCAGTTTAACCCTAGAGGCGGATGAGCAGTTCTTC.